The 26 T cell receptor beta chains presented below share a single source sample, sequenced in a study of T cells in Graves' hyperthyroidism and ophthalmopathy. Amplified regions were TCR beta CDR3 sequences from RNA transcripts. With the HTBI primer set, the TCR CDR3 went through a first round of RT-PCR. TCRdb reprocessed the multiplex PCR reads via MiXCR and lists one record per CDR3 protein. The data hold roughly 800,000 distinct CDR3 sequences, with about two fifths observed a single time. The specimen sequenced was blood. These receptors were obtained from a man younger than 30 with Graves' hyperthyroidism.

This chain joins TRBV7-2 and TRBJ2-5; TRBD1 or TRBD2 may be the D gene (5 bases each). This CDR3 spans 15 amino acids. V shed 4 bases and J shed 1 base, with 13 bases lying between them. The germline V gene has CDR1 SGHTA and CDR2 FQGNSA. The CDR3 is CASSSDPGPQETQYF. The CDR3 DNA reads as TGTGCCAGCAGCTCCGACCCGGGACCCCAAGAGACCCAGTACTTC.

This clonotype has just one count. This chain joins TRBV7-3 and TRBJ2-7; 9 bases agree with TRBD1. The germline V gene encodes CDR1 SGHTA and CDR2 FQGTGA. V dropped 5 bases and J dropped 2; count of bases not matched to a gene: 4. The CDR3 runs to 14 residues. Here the CDR3 DNA reads TGTGCCAGCAGCGGACAGGGGCCCGCCTACGAGCAGTACTTC. Amino acids: CASSGQGPAYEQYF.

Many counts were recorded for this clonotype. The chain carries TRBV2 and TRBJ1-1, with TRBD1 matching 7 bases. Germline V gene lookup returns CDR1 SNHLY and CDR2 FYNNEI. This CDR3 has 14 residues. J lost 4 bases, V lost 6 bases, and 8 bases had no gene match. The CDR3, as DNA: TGTGCCAGCAGCGGGGTTGACAGGGCCACTGAAGCTTTCTTT. It translates to CASSGVDRATEAFF.

As to this clonotype: Compared with germline, one end of the junction differs, possibly owing to a read error. The CDR3 DNA reads TGCGCCAGCAGCCAGGATACAGGGGGAAAAAATTCACCCCTCCACTTT. Encoded protein: CASSQDTGGKNSPLHF. V gene TRBV7-9 combines with J gene TRBJ1-6; 8 nucleotides align to TRBD1. Germline CDR1 is SEHNR and CDR2 is FQNEAQ (reference sequence). CDR3 length: 16 amino acids.

V gene TRBV4-1 combines with J gene TRBJ1-5; D not resolved. V was clipped by 0 bases and J by 5 bases, with 8 bases between them. The CDR3 is 14 amino acids. The germline gives CDR1 MGHRA, CDR2 YSYEKL. The CDR3 bases are TGCGCCAGCAGCCAAGATCTGGGATATCAGCCCCAGCATTTT. It is translated as CASSQDLGYQPQHF.

A single count supports this clonotype. The chain carries TRBV20-1 and TRBJ2-7, with 9 bases fitting TRBD2. With V trimmed by 3 bases and J by 0 bases, 9 bases remained unmatched. CDR1 is DFQATT and CDR2 is SNEGSKA in the germline V gene (reference sequence). The CDR3 runs 16 residues. This CDR3 is CSASPPLAGISYEQYF. The CDR3, as DNA: TGCAGTGCTAGTCCCCCACTAGCGGGCATCTCCTACGAGCAGTACTTC.

The table lists this clonotype with a count of one. A much larger clonotype is one base distant, so this may be a read error. The chain joins TRBV2 to TRBJ1-3; D perhaps matches TRBD1 (5 bases). Germline V gene sequence: CDR1 SNHLY, CDR2 FYNNEI. The CDR3 has 13 amino acids. The CDR3 is CASSGHPGNAIYF. The CDR3 region has the DNA TGTGCCAGCAGCGGACACCCTGGAAACGCCATATATTTT.

V gene TRBV5-6 combines with J gene TRBJ2-6; D is unresolved. Looked up from germline, CDR1 is SGHDT and CDR2 is YYEEEE. The CDR3 covers 15 residues. Between the trimmed V and J ends, which lost 4 bases and 3 bases, there was a span of 11 bases. In DNA, the CDR3 is TGTGCCAGCAGCGCCGATATTAGTGGGGCCAACGTCCTGACTTTC. Translated: CASSADISGANVLTF.

In this sample, this clonotype turned up many times. The V gene is TRBV10-3, the J gene TRBJ2-6; 10 nucleotides agree with TRBD1. Germline V lookup: CDR1 ENHRY, CDR2 SYGVKD. Losses at the gene ends were 4 bases for V and 2 bases for J; bases not matched to a gene: 5. There are 17 residues in the CDR3. The CDR3 DNA reads TGTGCCATCAGTGGCCCTGGACAGGGGGCTGGGGCCAACGTCCTGACTTTC. This gives the protein CAISGPGQGAGANVLTF.

The chain employs TRBV2 and TRBJ1-2, with D uncertain. The V gene's germline CDR1 is SNHLY and CDR2 FYNNEI. V lost 11 bases to trimming and J lost 4 bases, with 14 bases between them. The CDR3 runs to 12 residues. CDR3 coding DNA: TGTGCCCCCAAAGGGCGCGGCTATGGCTACACCTTC. Amino acid sequence: CAPKGRGYGYTF.

This clonotype was seen a few times. The chain combines TRBV7-9 with TRBJ2-2, with D perhaps matching TRBD2 (5 bases). Trimming stripped 8 bases from V and 4 bases from J, with 14 bases between. The germline gives CDR1 SEHNR, CDR2 FQNEAQ (reference sequence). The CDR3 is 14 residues long. The CDR3 protein is CASPDGVSTGELFF. The CDR3 DNA reads TGTGCCAGCCCCGACGGGGTCTCCACCGGGGAGCTGTTTTTT. Together with reference TRBV7-9 and TRBJ2-2, the CDR3 gives the full variable domain: DTGVSQNPRHKITKRGQNVTFRCDPISEHNRLYWYRQTLGQGPEFLTYFQNEAQLEKSRLLSDRFSAERPKGSFSTLEIQRTEQGDSAMYLCASPDGVSTGELFFGEGSRLTVL.

In its sample, this clonotype was seen a few times. The gene calls are TRBV5-8 and TRBJ1-6; D is possibly TRBD1 (6 bases). This CDR3 has 15 residues. The germline gives CDR1 SGHTS, CDR2 YDEGEE. Trimming cost V 4 bases and J 4 bases, with 12 bases left between them. CDR3: CASSQAGQYNSPLHF. In nucleotides, the CDR3 is TGTGCCAGCAGCCAAGCCGGACAGTATAATTCACCCCTCCACTTT.

This clonotype was seen a single time. A single base separates this from a much larger clone, so it may be a read error. This sequence joins TRBV7-7 and TRBJ1-1; unclear D gene. CDR3 length equals 14 residues. The germline V gene encodes CDR1 SSHAT and CDR2 FNYEAQ (reference sequence). The CDR3 region is CASSLSEGSTEAFF. The CDR3 DNA reads TGTGCTAGCAGCCTCTCCGAAGGTAGCACTGAAGCTTTCTTT.

The chain joins TRBV11-2 to TRBJ2-7; tentatively, D is TRBD1 (5 bases). Germline CDR1 reads SGHAT; CDR2 reads FQNNGV. Trimming cost V 5 bases and J 2 bases, with 13 bases left between them. The CDR3 has 14 residues. In nucleotides, the CDR3 is TGTGCCAGCAGCCTATACAGGTTACCCTACGAGCAGTACTTC. Translation: CASSLYRLPYEQYF.

This clonotype has ten or more counts. V gene TRBV7-2 combines with J gene TRBJ2-7; 7 positions match TRBD1. This CDR3 spans 13 amino acids. The germline gives CDR1 SGHTA, CDR2 FQGNSA. The J segment lost 5 bases and the V segment lost 3 bases, leaving 4 bases of the junction unmatched. CDR3 sequence: CASSFYRGNEQYF. The CDR3 DNA reads as TGTGCCAGCAGCTTCTACAGGGGCAACGAGCAGTACTTC.

Of note for this clonotype: A much larger clone differs from this one at a single base, so this may be a read error. The chain employs TRBV2 and TRBJ1-5; a possible D gene is TRBD1 (5 bases). V was clipped by 9 bases and J by 6 bases, with 15 bases between them. Germline values: CDR1 SNHLY, CDR2 FYNNEI. The CDR3 totals 13 residues. In DNA form, the CDR3 reads TGTGCCAGAAGTCCAGGGAGAGGTCAGCCCCAGCATTTT. Its protein product is CARSPGRGQPQHF.

The V call is TRBV29-1, the J call TRBJ2-5; 9 bases map to TRBD1. Per the germline V gene, CDR1 is SQVTM and CDR2 is ANQGSEA. V lost 7 bases to trimming and J lost 4 bases; unmatched junction nucleotides: 10. The CDR3 is made up of 14 amino acids. The CDR3 loop is CSAPVMDRGETQYF. CDR3 sequence (DNA): TGCAGCGCCCCGGTGATGGACAGGGGAGAGACCCAGTACTTC.

The chain has TRBV5-4 and TRBJ1-6; maybe TRBD1 (5 bases). The V and J ends lost 4 bases and 9 bases respectively, with 17 bases between them. Germline values: CDR1 SGHNT, CDR2 YYREEE (reference sequence). CDR3 length equals 15 residues. The chain's CDR3 is CASSRDFDGSSPLHF. As DNA, the CDR3 is TGTGCCAGCAGCCGGGACTTCGACGGTAGTTCACCCCTCCACTTT.

This chain joins TRBV13 and TRBJ1-4; D might be TRBD1 (5 bases). This CDR3 comprises 14 residues. With 8 bases removed from V and 2 bases from J, the gap between germline ends came to 12 bases. Germline-derived CDR1 and CDR2 are PRHDT and FYEKMQ (reference sequence). CDR3 in DNA: TGTGCCAGCGCCGTGAGGGGCACTAATGAAAAACTGTTTTTT. It codes for CASAVRGTNEKLFF.

This sequence joins TRBV30 and TRBJ2-2; D gene uncertain. The CDR3 loop spans 12 amino acids. V was trimmed by 4 bases and J by 4 bases, leaving 7 bases between them. Germline V lookup: CDR1 GTSNPN, CDR2 SVGIG (reference sequence). CDR3 DNA: TGTGCCTGGATGTTGGGCACCGGGGAGCTGTTTTTT. Protein sequence: CAWMLGTGELFF.

J is TRBJ2-7 and V is TRBV13, with 7 bases identical to TRBD2. The V gene end was trimmed by 3 bases and the J gene end by 5 bases; junction bases not matched to a gene: 13. This CDR3 is 16 amino acids long. Germline loops: CDR1 PRHDT, CDR2 FYEKMQ (reference sequence). The CDR3 loop is CASSFWPAGVPNEQYF. The CDR3 DNA is TGTGCCAGCAGCTTTTGGCCCGCGGGAGTTCCTAACGAGCAGTACTTC.

The gene calls are TRBV12-3 or TRBV12-4 and TRBJ1-5, with 7 bases matching TRBD1. The CDR3 is made up of 13 amino acids. Germline trimming cut 6 bases from V and 9 bases from J; bases unmatched to any gene: 8. CDR3 in amino acids: CASSRQGGGPQHF. In nucleotides, the CDR3 is TGTGCCAGCAGCAGACAGGGAGGAGGGCCCCAGCATTTT.

For this clonotype: The junction departs from germline at one end; a sequencing error may be responsible. The rearrangement links TRBV11-2 to TRBJ2-7; the D is unclear. The germline V gene has CDR1 SGHAT and CDR2 FQNNGV. The CDR3 is 11 residues long. The CDR3 DNA sequence: TGTGCCAGCAGCTTAGAATACGAGCAGTGCTTC. It yields the protein CASSLEYEQCF.

This clonotype appeared many times. The rearrangement joins TRBV10-3 to TRBJ1-1; no reliable D call. Trimming left V 2 bases short and J 1 base short, with 2 bases between. Germline V gene data show CDR1 as ENHRY and CDR2 as SYGVKD. The CDR3 extends over 12 amino acids. CDR3 protein: CAISEENTEAFF. The DNA of the CDR3 is TGTGCCATCAGTGAGGAGAACACTGAAGCTTTCTTT.

This clonotype was detected many times. V is TRBV5-1 and J is TRBJ1-2, with D unresolved. Trimming removed 1 base from V and 13 bases from J, with 14 bases in between. There are 12 residues in the CDR3. The germline V gene has CDR1 SGHRS and CDR2 YFSETQ. CDR3 in DNA: TGCGCCAGCAGCTTGCTGGGTGAGGTAGTCACCTTC. Its protein is CASSLLGEVVTF.

This clonotype has ten or more counts. The rearrangement joins TRBV2 to TRBJ2-7; 9 bases match TRBD1. The germline CDR1 and CDR2 sequences are SNHLY and FYNNEI. With 2 bases clipped from V and 2 bases from J, the junction kept 4 bases outside the gene matches. The CDR3 contains 15 residues. CDR3 coding DNA: TGTGCCAGCAGTGAAAGCGGGACAGGGCCCTACGAGCAGTACTTC. Translation: CASSESGTGPYEQYF.